This T cell receptor beta chain was sequenced during a study of cytomegalovirus exposure and HLA in healthy donors. Findings of the study overall: Specificity for CMV antigens was confirmed in vitro for a few of the CMV-associated chains. DRB1 had the most TCR associations and HLA-C the fewest, a later analysis found, with rates varying by HLA locus. For most TCR beta V segments, an earlier analysis put the productive rate at about 90% or about 30% of the time.

This clone has only a few counts. Its antigen is as yet unknown. After removal of 6 bases from V and 4 bases from J, the junction contained 3 bases not matched to a gene. CDR3 size: 13 residues. Per the germline V gene, CDR1 is SNHLY and CDR2 is FYNNEI. With 60 Vbeta and 13 Jbeta primers, the PCR was carried out. Method: immunoSEQ multiplex PCR; TCRdb's copy keeps in-frame clones and lacks some. Of about 96,000 clones in the sample, approximately 72% are singletons; the top ten hold roughly 3%. Each donor was healthy, and each was a bone marrow donor. This chain joins TRBV2 and TRBJ1-5; 7 positions agree with TRBD1. The sample consisted of PBMCs. The receptor's source is a female donor in good health and CMV-seropositive. The CDR3: CASSATGNQPQHF. The CDR3 nucleotides are TGTGCCAGCAGCGCGACAGGGAATCAGCCCCAGCATTTT.